Below, 3 T cell receptor beta chains from the same sample are listed, as sequenced in a study of T-cell memory formation after mild COVID-19. A single record per CDR3 protein comes from TCRdb applying MiXCR to the 5' RACE reads. The sample carries about 560,000 distinct CDR3 sequences, around 16% recorded once. The sequenced sample consisted of PBMCs or a T cell subset sorted from them (not recorded which). All receptors come from an adult woman who had mild COVID-19 (a few samples of this study predate the infection). Cell type and time point are not known.

This clonotype was observed a few times. The gene calls are TRBV5-1 and TRBJ1-2; TRBD1 matches at 7 bases. The V gene's germline CDR1 is SGHRS and CDR2 YFSETQ. The CDR3 spans 16 residues. The trim removed 2 bases at V and 0 bases at J, leaving 7 bases unmatched. The CDR3 protein is CASSFSRGGANYGYTF. The CDR3 coding sequence is TGCGCCAGCAGCTTCTCCCGAGGGGGCGCTAACTATGGCTACACCTTC.

This chain links TRBV7-8 with TRBJ2-1; D is perhaps TRBD1 (6 bases). CDR1 is SGHVS, CDR2 FQNEAQ, per germline. Between the trimmed V and J ends, which lost 5 bases and 9 bases, there was a span of 20 bases. The CDR3 covers 15 residues. CDR3 in amino acids: CASSIRGRQGIEQFF. Written as DNA, the CDR3 is TGTGCCAGCAGCATCCGGGGACGCCAGGGGATTGAGCAGTTCTTC.

This clonotype showed up many times. The chain joins TRBV6-2 or TRBV6-3 to TRBJ2-5; D ambiguous. The CDR3 length is 15 residues. V lost 6 bases and J lost 4, with 18 bases in between. Germline assignment: CDR1 MNHEY and CDR2 SVGEGT. CDR3 protein: CASSPDFKRTETQYF. CDR3 sequence (DNA): TGTGCCAGCAGCCCCGACTTTAAGAGGACAGAGACCCAGTACTTC.